Listed below are T cell receptor beta chains from one sample, sequenced in a study of blood T cell repertoires in COVID-19. This table comes from immunoSEQ multiplex PCR, and its TCRdb copy is limited to in-frame clones, with some not included. This sample has approximately 300,000 clones, with 90% found just once. Sequences were obtained from PBMCs or T cells enriched from blood (not recorded which). The receptors derive from a woman in her twenties or thirties who had been exposed to COVID-19. Both conserved end residues are part of each CDR3. The order of the fields is clone size, V gene, D gene, J gene, CDR3 DNA, CDR3 protein. D genes are given only for firm matches. Clone size, where shown, is once, few, many, or a class for clones that have expanded.

.	TRBV15	TRBD1	TRBJ1-5	TGTGCCACCAGGGGAACAGGGGGTAGCAATCAGCCCCAGCATTTT	CATRGTGGSNQPQHF
.	TRBV19	.	TRBJ1-5	TGTGCCAGTAGTATCTGGCTAGATCAGCCCCAGCATTTT	CASSIWLDQPQHF
.	TRBV30	TRBD1	TRBJ1-6	TGTGCCTGGGACGAGACAGGGTTTCAGTATAATTCACCCCTCCACTTT	CAWDETGFQYNSPLHF
few	TRBV6-5	TRBD1	TRBJ1-2	TGTGCCAGCAGCCTCCTCGGGACAGCGTATGGCTACACCTTC	CASSLLGTAYGYTF
.	TRBV5-1	TRBD1	TRBJ1-2	TGCGCCAGCAGCCGGGACAGGTTGGTTAGCTATGGCTACACCTTC	CASSRDRLVSYGYTF
.	TRBV29-1	TRBD1	TRBJ2-2	TGCAGCGTTGCGGCCGGGACAGGGTTCACCGGGGAGCTGTTTTTT	CSVAAGTGFTGELFF
.	TRBV6-5	TRBD1	TRBJ1-1	TGTGCCAGCAGCCCGACCCCGACAGGGGGCGCCGGGGCTTTCTTT	CASSPTPTGGAGAFF
.	TRBV10-3	TRBD1	TRBJ1-2	TGTGCCATCAGAGGAGGACAGGGGCGATCTAACTATGGCTACACCTTC	CAIRGGQGRSNYGYTF
once	TRBV18	TRBD1	TRBJ1-2	TGTGCCAGCTCACCATTGGCCCCGGGCAGGGGGAACTATGGCTACACCTTC	CASSPLAPGRGNYGYTF
.	TRBV2	.	TRBJ2-3	TGTGCCAGCAGTCAAGGGTGGGGGCCCACAGATACGCAGTATTTT	CASSQGWGPTDTQYF
.	TRBV5-1	.	TRBJ2-3	TGCGCCAGCAGCTATACAGGGGGAGGGACAGATACGCAGTATTTT	CASSYTGGGTDTQYF
.	TRBV7-9	.	TRBJ1-2	TGTGCCAGCAGCTTCGAGGGAAACTATGGCTACACCTTC	CASSFEGNYGYTF
.	TRBV5-1	TRBD2	TRBJ2-1	TGCGCCAGCGGATCCGGGACTAGCGGGGCATACAATGAGCAGTTCTTC	CASGSGTSGAYNEQFF
.	TRBV11-1	.	TRBJ2-3	TGTGCCAGCAGCTTACACACAGATACGCAGTATTTT	CASSLHTDTQYF
.	TRBV9	.	TRBJ1-1	TGTGCCAGCAGCGTAGCTCCGGGGCGGGGGACTGAAGCTTTCTTT	CASSVAPGRGTEAFF
.	TRBV4-3	TRBD2	TRBJ2-5	TGCGCCAGCAGCCAAGATCGGGGACTAGCGTGGGAGACCCAGTACTTC	CASSQDRGLAWETQYF
.	TRBV7-2	TRBD1	TRBJ2-1	TGTGCCAGCAGCCCACAGGGGCCGCCATACAATGAGCAGTTCTTC	CASSPQGPPYNEQFF
.	TRBV3-1/TRBV3-2	.	TRBJ2-5	TGTGCCAGCAGCCCGCGGGCGTGGGGAGAGACCCAGTACTTC	CASSPRAWGETQYF
.	TRBV5-1	TRBD1	TRBJ1-1	TGCGCCAGCAGCCTAGGACAGGGGTTCCCGGGAGCTTTCTTT	CASSLGQGFPGAFF
.	TRBV6-2/TRBV6-3	.	TRBJ1-6	TGTGCCAGCAGTCGGGGTGCTTCACCCCTCCACTTT	CASSRGASPLHF
.	TRBV4-3	TRBD1	TRBJ1-3	TGCGCCAGCAGCCATGGGTTGACAGGGAGCTCTGGAAACACCATATATTTT	CASSHGLTGSSGNTIYF
.	TRBV7-3	TRBD1	TRBJ2-1	TGTGCCAGCAGCCTGGGACAGGGTCTGGGGAATGAGCAGTTCTTC	CASSLGQGLGNEQFF
.	TRBV6-1	TRBD2	TRBJ2-1	TGTGCCAGCAGTGGAGCGGGGGGGCCCCTCCAGGAGCAGTTCTTC	CASSGAGGPLQEQFF
.	TRBV2	.	TRBJ1-3	TGTGCCAGCAGTGGTCTCCCGTCCCTCTCTGGAAACACCATATATTTT	CASSGLPSLSGNTIYF
.	TRBV9	TRBD1	TRBJ1-6	TGTGCCAGCAGCTCATTTGATGGACAGGGACTCAATTCACCCCTCCACTTT	CASSSFDGQGLNSPLHF
.	TRBV11-2	.	TRBJ2-7	TGTGCCAGCAGCCCCAGGGATTCGGGCACGGAGCAGTACTTC	CASSPRDSGTEQYF
.	TRBV7-2	.	TRBJ1-6	TGTGCCAGCAGCTCCCGGGTAGGGGGTCATAATTCACCCCTCCACTTT	CASSSRVGGHNSPLHF
.	TRBV7-7	TRBD1	TRBJ2-1	TGTGCCAGCAGCTTGGCCGGGACAGCCGTCTACAATGAGCAGTTCTTC	CASSLAGTAVYNEQFF
.	TRBV5-1	.	TRBJ2-1	TGCGCCAGCAGCCTATCTACAGGCTACAATGAGCAGTTCTTC	CASSLSTGYNEQFF
.	TRBV6-5	TRBD2	TRBJ2-2	TGTGCCAGCAGTTTCGGGGGGGCCGCCACCGGGGAGCTGTTTTTT	CASSFGGAATGELFF
.	TRBV6-2/TRBV6-3	TRBD1	TRBJ2-1	TGTGCCAGCAGTTGGGGACAGACTAACAATGAGCAGTTCTTC	CASSWGQTNNEQFF
.	TRBV13	TRBD1	TRBJ1-1	TGTGCCAGCAGCCGCGGGACAGGTGAAGCTTTCTTT	CASSRGTGEAFF
.	TRBV2	.	TRBJ1-5	TGTGCCAGCAGTTCCGGGACTTTCTTTTTTCCTGGCAATCAGCCCCAGCATTTT	CASSSGTFFFPGNQPQHF
.	TRBV10-3	.	TRBJ1-1	TGTGCCATCAGTGAGTCGCGGGACACTGAAGCTTTCTTT	CAISESRDTEAFF
.	TRBV10-3	TRBD1	TRBJ2-7	TGTGCCATCAGTGAGTCTGCCAGAACAGGGGCCTACGAGCAGTACTTC	CAISESARTGAYEQYF
.	TRBV7-9	TRBD1	TRBJ1-3	TGTGCCAGCAGCTTAGAGTGGGCAGGGGGGTCTGGAAACACCATATATTTT	CASSLEWAGGSGNTIYF
.	TRBV4-1	.	TRBJ2-1	TGCGCCAGCAGCCAAGAGAGGTCCCAGCAGTTCTTC	CASSQERSQQFF
.	TRBV12-3/TRBV12-4	.	TRBJ1-5	TGTGCCAGCAGCCCGACTGGAGCCGGGCCCCAGCATTTT	CASSPTGAGPQHF
.	TRBV19	.	TRBJ2-7	TGTGCCAGTAAGGGGCATACCCTCTCCTACGAGCAGTACTTC	CASKGHTLSYEQYF
.	TRBV6-1	TRBD1	TRBJ2-3	TGTGCCAGCAGTGTCCTGAGGACAGGAACTAGCACAGATACGCAGTATTTT	CASSVLRTGTSTDTQYF
.	TRBV18	TRBD2	TRBJ2-2	TGTGCCAGCTCACCACCTAGCGGGGGGCACCGGGAGCTGTTTTTT	CASSPPSGGHRELFF
.	TRBV19	.	TRBJ1-2	TGTGCCAGTAGTATAGAGCCCGGGACATACCTCTCGGGCTATGGCTACACCTTC	CASSIEPGTYLSGYGYTF
.	TRBV2	.	TRBJ2-7	TGTGCCAGCAGCGGAGAGCCCTACGAGCAGTACTTC	CASSGEPYEQYF